These T cell receptor beta chains were read from a single sample in a study of blood T cell repertoires in COVID-19. Sequencing used immunoSEQ multiplex PCR; TCRdb keeps in-frame clones, though not all of them. The sample consists of about 44,000 clones, around 87% of them appearing once. Sample: peripheral blood. These receptors were obtained from a woman of 80 years or more in a cohort sampled during active or convalescent COVID-19. Both conserved end residues are part of each CDR3. Fields, in order: CDR3 length, clone size, V gene, D gene, J gene, CDR3 DNA, CDR3 protein. A D gene is named only where the DNA matches it firmly. Clone size, where shown, is once, few, many, or a class for clones that have expanded.

len: 16
abundance: .
v_gene: TRBV7-2
d_gene: TRBD2
j_gene: TRBJ2-1
CDR3nt: TGTGCCAGCAGCCCGAGGACTAGCGGGGCTTACAATGAGCAGTTCTTC
CDR3aa: CASSPRTSGAYNEQFF

len: 13
abundance: few
v_gene: TRBV11-3
d_gene: TRBD1
j_gene: TRBJ2-7
CDR3nt: TGTGCCAGCAGTTGGGACAGTCCTTACGAGCAGTACTTC
CDR3aa: CASSWDSPYEQYF

len: 14
abundance: .
v_gene: TRBV6-1
d_gene: TRBD1
j_gene: TRBJ2-7
CDR3nt: TGTGCCAGCAGTGAAAGGGGGCGAAGGACCGAGCAGTACTTC
CDR3aa: CASSERGRRTEQYF

len: 16
abundance: .
v_gene: TRBV19
d_gene: TRBD1
j_gene: TRBJ2-3
CDR3nt: TGTGCCAGTAGTCCCCCATGGACAGGGCGGACAGATACGCAGTATTTT
CDR3aa: CASSPPWTGRTDTQYF

len: 13
abundance: .
v_gene: TRBV12-3/TRBV12-4
d_gene: .
j_gene: TRBJ1-2
CDR3nt: TGTGCCAGCAGTTTAGGTAAAGGAGCTGGCTACACCTTC
CDR3aa: CASSLGKGAGYTF

len: 18
abundance: .
v_gene: TRBV7-8
d_gene: TRBD1
j_gene: TRBJ1-4
CDR3nt: TGTGCCAGCAGCTTAGCCCGGCCATGGACAGGGTTAAACGAAAAACTGTTTTTT
CDR3aa: CASSLARPWTGLNEKLFF

len: 15
abundance: .
v_gene: TRBV4-1
d_gene: TRBD1
j_gene: TRBJ1-1
CDR3nt: TGCGCCAGCAGCTACGCCGGGACAGCGAACACTGAAGCTTTCTTT
CDR3aa: CASSYAGTANTEAFF

len: 18
abundance: .
v_gene: TRBV2
d_gene: TRBD2
j_gene: TRBJ2-4
CDR3nt: TGTGCCAGCAATTGGGGCGGGGGGCCATATAGAGCCAAAAACATTCAGTACTTC
CDR3aa: CASNWGGGPYRAKNIQYF

len: 16
abundance: .
v_gene: TRBV5-4
d_gene: .
j_gene: TRBJ1-2
CDR3nt: TGTGCCAGCAGCTTGGGAGGGGCAGGGGACCTTTATGGCTACACCTTC
CDR3aa: CASSLGGAGDLYGYTF

len: 13
abundance: few
v_gene: TRBV2
d_gene: TRBD1
j_gene: TRBJ1-2
CDR3nt: TGTGCCAGCAGTGGATTGACAGGGGGAGGCTACACCTTC
CDR3aa: CASSGLTGGGYTF

len: 12
abundance: .
v_gene: TRBV6-2/TRBV6-3
d_gene: .
j_gene: TRBJ1-5
CDR3nt: TGTGCCAGCAGTCGCGCGAGTCAGCCCCAGCATTTT
CDR3aa: CASSRASQPQHF

len: 16
abundance: .
v_gene: TRBV5-4
d_gene: .
j_gene: TRBJ1-1
CDR3nt: TGTGCCAGCAGCGAAGCGGGGGGTAGCCTTTCCACTGAAGCTTTCTTT
CDR3aa: CASSEAGGSLSTEAFF

len: 17
abundance: .
v_gene: TRBV9
d_gene: .
j_gene: TRBJ1-1
CDR3nt: TGTGCCAGCAGCGTAGGGCAGGGGCGAAACCTGAACACTGAAGCTTTCTTT
CDR3aa: CASSVGQGRNLNTEAFF

len: 13
abundance: .
v_gene: TRBV5-1
d_gene: TRBD1
j_gene: TRBJ1-2
CDR3nt: TGCGCCAGCAGCTTGGTTATAGGGGGCGGCTACACCTTC
CDR3aa: CASSLVIGGGYTF

len: 14
abundance: .
v_gene: TRBV29-1
d_gene: .
j_gene: TRBJ2-7
CDR3nt: TGCAGCGTTGGTGACGGGAGCGGGTCCTACGAGCAGTACTTC
CDR3aa: CSVGDGSGSYEQYF

len: 15
abundance: .
v_gene: TRBV6-5
d_gene: .
j_gene: TRBJ2-1
CDR3nt: TGTGCCAGCAGAAGCCTAGCGCCCAACTACAATGAGCAGTTCTTC
CDR3aa: CASRSLAPNYNEQFF

len: 13
abundance: .
v_gene: TRBV2
d_gene: TRBD2
j_gene: TRBJ2-7
CDR3nt: TGTGCCAGCAGCGCCGGGACTAGATCCGAGCAGTACTTC
CDR3aa: CASSAGTRSEQYF

len: 19
abundance: .
v_gene: TRBV5-6
d_gene: .
j_gene: TRBJ2-3
CDR3nt: TGTGCCAGCAGCTTTCCCCTGGGTGAGCGGGTAGCCTTCACAGATACGCAGTATTTT
CDR3aa: CASSFPLGERVAFTDTQYF

len: 17
abundance: .
v_gene: TRBV30
d_gene: .
j_gene: TRBJ2-5
CDR3nt: TGTGCCTGGAGTTGGGTGGGGGGGCCCCCCGGCCAAGAGACCCAGTACTTC
CDR3aa: CAWSWVGGPPGQETQYF

len: 15
abundance: .
v_gene: TRBV11-2
d_gene: .
j_gene: TRBJ2-1
CDR3nt: TGTGCCAGCAGCTTAGAACCCCGACTAGATCAGGCGCAGTTCTTC
CDR3aa: CASSLEPRLDQAQFF

len: 14
abundance: .
v_gene: TRBV21-1
d_gene: .
j_gene: TRBJ1-2
CDR3nt: TGTGCCAAAGGGGGCAGGGTTGGGAGCTATGGCTACACCTTC
CDR3aa: CAKGGRVGSYGYTF

len: 13
abundance: .
v_gene: TRBV30
d_gene: TRBD2
j_gene: TRBJ2-5
CDR3nt: TGTGCCTGGACTAGCGGACTTCAAGAGACCCAGTACTTC
CDR3aa: CAWTSGLQETQYF

len: 17
abundance: .
v_gene: TRBV11-2
d_gene: .
j_gene: TRBJ2-1
CDR3nt: TGTGCCAGCAGCCCCCTCTGGGGGACACCCTCCTACAATGAGCAGTTCTTC
CDR3aa: CASSPLWGTPSYNEQFF

len: 16
abundance: .
v_gene: TRBV7-9
d_gene: TRBD2
j_gene: TRBJ2-2
CDR3nt: TGTGCCAGCAGCTTTGTAGCGGGGGCGAACACCGGGGAGCTGTTTTTT
CDR3aa: CASSFVAGANTGELFF

len: 11
abundance: few
v_gene: TRBV4-1
d_gene: .
j_gene: TRBJ1-2
CDR3nt: TGCGCCAGCAGCCTAAGGGGGGGCTACACCTTC
CDR3aa: CASSLRGGYTF

len: 16
abundance: .
v_gene: TRBV5-1
d_gene: TRBD1
j_gene: TRBJ2-1
CDR3nt: TGCGCCAGCAGCTTGAGCCAGGGGGCGACCTGGGATGAGCAGTTCTTC
CDR3aa: CASSLSQGATWDEQFF

len: 16
abundance: .
v_gene: TRBV10-1
d_gene: TRBD2
j_gene: TRBJ2-1
CDR3nt: TGCGCCAGCAGTGAGATTGGCGGGGGAACCTACAATGAGCAGTTCTTC
CDR3aa: CASSEIGGGTYNEQFF

len: 13
abundance: .
v_gene: TRBV12-3/TRBV12-4
d_gene: .
j_gene: TRBJ2-1
CDR3nt: TGTGCCAGCTGTTTAGCGCCAAGGGGTGAGCAGTTCTTC
CDR3aa: CASCLAPRGEQFF

len: 14
abundance: .
v_gene: TRBV5-1
d_gene: .
j_gene: TRBJ1-1
CDR3nt: TGCGCCAGTACCCTGGGGGGAAGGAACACTGAAGCTTTCTTT
CDR3aa: CASTLGGRNTEAFF

len: 15
abundance: few
v_gene: TRBV30
d_gene: TRBD1
j_gene: TRBJ1-5
CDR3nt: TGTGCCTGGAGTCGTGGGACAGGCTCCAGTCAGCCCCAGCATTTT
CDR3aa: CAWSRGTGSSQPQHF

len: 12
abundance: .
v_gene: TRBV29-1
d_gene: .
j_gene: TRBJ1-1
CDR3nt: TGCAGCGTTCCTGGCCAAAACACTGAAGCTTTCTTT
CDR3aa: CSVPGQNTEAFF

len: 15
abundance: few
v_gene: TRBV2
d_gene: TRBD1
j_gene: TRBJ2-7
CDR3nt: TGTGCCAGCAGTGAAGCGCGTGGGACAGGGGTCGAGCAGTACTTC
CDR3aa: CASSEARGTGVEQYF

len: 16
abundance: few
v_gene: TRBV6-5
d_gene: TRBD1
j_gene: TRBJ1-5
CDR3nt: TGTGCCAGCAGTTCCAAACCCCAGGGGGCGGCTCAGCCCCAGCATTTT
CDR3aa: CASSSKPQGAAQPQHF